The rows below give T cell receptor beta chains drawn from one sample of a study of T cell changes during pregnancy in multiple sclerosis. Generated by immunoSEQ multiplex PCR, the TCRdb table keeps only in-frame clones and is missing some. The sample yields roughly 110,000 clones, approximately 90% seen once. This specimen was peripheral blood, taken after pregnancy. The receptors originated from a female donor with multiple sclerosis, enrolled in a pregnancy study. Both conserved end residues are part of each CDR3. The D gene is left open where the match is weak. Size is omitted from some rows. Given values are once, few, many or a class for expanded clones.

clone_size,v_call,d_call,j_call,cdr3_aa,cdr3_nt
-,TRBV15,TRBD2,TRBJ2-5,CATSTGGRALETQYF,TGTGCCACCAGCACCGGCGGGAGGGCCCTAGAGACCCAGTACTTC
once,TRBV27,-,TRBJ1-6,CASSFQGAGSSPLHF,TGTGCCAGCAGTTTTCAGGGCGCGGGGAGTTCACCCCTCCACTTT
-,TRBV28,TRBD1,TRBJ1-4,CASRLGQGVLEAANEKLFF,TGTGCCAGCAGACTGGGACAGGGGGTCTTAGAGGCAGCTAATGAAAAACTGTTTTTT
-,TRBV9,-,TRBJ1-1,CASTRIQGPMNTEAFF,TGTGCCAGCACCAGAATACAGGGTCCTATGAACACTGAAGCTTTCTTT
-,TRBV2,TRBD1,TRBJ1-4,CASNERGTGTDEKLFF,TGTGCCAGCAATGAGAGGGGGACAGGAACGGATGAAAAACTGTTTTTT
-,TRBV19,-,TRBJ1-5,CASSARQSPQHF,TGTGCCAGTAGTGCTCGCCAGTCGCCCCAGCATTTT
-,TRBV5-1,TRBD2,TRBJ2-3,CASTRVGGGAPDTQYF,TGCGCCAGCACCCGGGTCGGCGGGGGGGCACCAGATACGCAGTATTTT
-,TRBV6-5,TRBD2,TRBJ2-1,CASSGGTSGRVQFF,TGTGCCAGCAGTGGCGGGACTAGCGGGAGGGTGCAGTTCTTC
-,TRBV7-9,-,TRBJ2-2,CASSLLHRVNTGELFF,TGTGCCAGCAGCTTACTGCACAGGGTGAACACCGGGGAGCTGTTTTTT
-,TRBV9,-,TRBJ2-1,CASSVASADEQFF,TGTGCCAGCAGCGTGGCTAGCGCCGATGAGCAGTTCTTC
once,TRBV9,TRBD1,TRBJ2-2,CASSFRTGGNTGELFF,TGTGCCAGCAGCTTCCGGACAGGGGGCAACACCGGGGAGCTGTTTTTT
-,TRBV5-6,-,TRBJ1-2,CASRDGMSRGYTF,TGTGCCAGCAGGGACGGGATGTCGCGGGGCTACACCTTC
-,TRBV28,-,TRBJ1-2,CASSSGQNYGYTF,TGTGCCAGCAGTTCTGGACAGAACTATGGCTACACCTTC
-,TRBV6-1,-,TRBJ1-5,CASSELIARNQPQHF,TGTGCCAGCAGTGAACTGATAGCTAGGAATCAGCCCCAGCATTTT
-,TRBV18,TRBD1,TRBJ1-2,CASSPGQGTHGYTF,TGTGCCAGCTCACCCGGACAGGGTACCCATGGCTACACCTTC
once,TRBV5-4,-,TRBJ2-1,CASSAETGYNEQFF,TGTGCCAGCAGTGCCGAAACCGGGTACAATGAGCAGTTCTTC
-,TRBV18,TRBD1,TRBJ2-7,CASSPPTGSHEQYF,TGTGCCAGCTCACCACCGACAGGGAGCCACGAGCAGTACTTC
-,TRBV5-6,TRBD1,TRBJ1-4,CASSDTGGSEKLFF,TGTGCCAGCAGCGATACAGGGGGGAGCGAAAAACTGTTTTTT
-,TRBV18,-,TRBJ1-4,CASSPTNVATNEKLFF,TGTGCCAGCTCACCGACAAATGTTGCAACTAATGAAAAACTGTTTTTT
-,TRBV7-2,-,TRBJ2-1,CASSSPGINEQFF,TGTGCCAGCAGCTCCCCAGGAATCAATGAGCAGTTCTTC
-,TRBV6-5,-,TRBJ2-2,CASSYRAGKNTGELFF,TGTGCCAGCAGTTACCGGGCGGGAAAGAACACCGGGGAGCTGTTTTTT
-,TRBV27,TRBD1,TRBJ2-7,CASSPRQGAGSYEQYF,TGTGCCAGCAGCCCAAGACAGGGGGCGGGCTCCTACGAGCAGTACTTC
-,TRBV9,TRBD1,TRBJ1-2,CASRRTGGHGYTF,TGTGCCAGCAGGCGAACAGGGGGCCATGGCTACACCTTC
-,TRBV30,-,TRBJ2-7,CAWSAIGYRLKGNEQYF,TGTGCCTGGAGCGCCATTGGTTATAGACTAAAAGGCAACGAGCAGTACTTC
-,TRBV18,-,TRBJ2-2,CASSPPAGKNTGELFF,TGTGCCAGCTCACCACCGGCAGGGAAGAACACCGGGGAGCTGTTTTTT
-,TRBV28,-,TRBJ1-1,CASSSVNTEAFF,TGTGCCAGCAGTTCTGTGAACACTGAAGCTTTCTTT
-,TRBV4-2,-,TRBJ2-2,CASSRDWSGTGELFF,TGTGCCAGCAGCCGGGACTGGAGCGGGACCGGGGAGCTGTTTTTT
few,TRBV19,-,TRBJ1-1,CASRSAVGTEAFF,TGTGCCAGTAGGTCAGCGGTCGGGACTGAAGCTTTCTTT
-,TRBV19,TRBD2,TRBJ2-2,CASKWASGDTGELFF,TGTGCCAGTAAATGGGCTAGCGGGGACACCGGGGAGCTGTTTTTT
once,TRBV7-2,-,TRBJ2-2,CASSLAGGYNTGELFF,TGTGCCAGCAGCTTAGCGGGCGGGTATAACACCGGGGAGCTGTTTTTT
-,TRBV19,TRBD1,TRBJ1-1,CASSRTGPNTEAFF,TGTGCCAGTAGTAGGACAGGTCCAAACACTGAAGCTTTCTTT